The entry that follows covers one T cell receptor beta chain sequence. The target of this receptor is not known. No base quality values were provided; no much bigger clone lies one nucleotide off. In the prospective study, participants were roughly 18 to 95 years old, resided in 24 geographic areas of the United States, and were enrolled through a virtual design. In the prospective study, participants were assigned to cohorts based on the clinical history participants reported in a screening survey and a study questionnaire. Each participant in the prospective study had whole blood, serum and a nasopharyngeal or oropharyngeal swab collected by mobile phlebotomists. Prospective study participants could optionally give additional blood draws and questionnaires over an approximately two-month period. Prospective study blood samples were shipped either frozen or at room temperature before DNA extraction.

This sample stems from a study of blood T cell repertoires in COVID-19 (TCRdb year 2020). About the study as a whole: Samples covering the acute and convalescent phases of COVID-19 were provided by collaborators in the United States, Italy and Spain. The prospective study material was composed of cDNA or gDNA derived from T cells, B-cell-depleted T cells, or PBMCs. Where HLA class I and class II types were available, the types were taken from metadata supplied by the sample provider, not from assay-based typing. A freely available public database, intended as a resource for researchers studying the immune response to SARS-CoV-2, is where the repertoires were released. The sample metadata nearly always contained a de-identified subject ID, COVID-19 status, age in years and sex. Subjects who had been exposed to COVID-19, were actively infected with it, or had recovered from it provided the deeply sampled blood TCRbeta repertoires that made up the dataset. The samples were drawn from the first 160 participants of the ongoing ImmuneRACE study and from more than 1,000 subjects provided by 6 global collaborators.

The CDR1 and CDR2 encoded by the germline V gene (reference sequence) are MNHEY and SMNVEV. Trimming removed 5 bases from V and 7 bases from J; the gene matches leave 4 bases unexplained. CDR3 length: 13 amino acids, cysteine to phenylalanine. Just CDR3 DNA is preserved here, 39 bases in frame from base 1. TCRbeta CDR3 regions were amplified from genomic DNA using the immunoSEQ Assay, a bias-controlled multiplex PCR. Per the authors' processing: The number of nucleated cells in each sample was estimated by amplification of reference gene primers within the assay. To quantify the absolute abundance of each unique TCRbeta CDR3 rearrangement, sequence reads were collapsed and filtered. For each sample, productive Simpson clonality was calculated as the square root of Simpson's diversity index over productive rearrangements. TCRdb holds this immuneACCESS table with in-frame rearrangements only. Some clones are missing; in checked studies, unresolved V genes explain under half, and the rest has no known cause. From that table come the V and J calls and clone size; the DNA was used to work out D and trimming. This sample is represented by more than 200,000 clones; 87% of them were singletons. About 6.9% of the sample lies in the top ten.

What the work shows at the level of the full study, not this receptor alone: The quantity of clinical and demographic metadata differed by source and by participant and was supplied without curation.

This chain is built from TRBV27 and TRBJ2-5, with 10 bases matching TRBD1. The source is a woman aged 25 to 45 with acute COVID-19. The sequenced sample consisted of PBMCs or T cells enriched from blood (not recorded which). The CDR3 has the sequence CASSQGTGATQYF. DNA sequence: TGTGCCAGCAGTCAAGGGACAGGGGCGACCCAGTACTTC.